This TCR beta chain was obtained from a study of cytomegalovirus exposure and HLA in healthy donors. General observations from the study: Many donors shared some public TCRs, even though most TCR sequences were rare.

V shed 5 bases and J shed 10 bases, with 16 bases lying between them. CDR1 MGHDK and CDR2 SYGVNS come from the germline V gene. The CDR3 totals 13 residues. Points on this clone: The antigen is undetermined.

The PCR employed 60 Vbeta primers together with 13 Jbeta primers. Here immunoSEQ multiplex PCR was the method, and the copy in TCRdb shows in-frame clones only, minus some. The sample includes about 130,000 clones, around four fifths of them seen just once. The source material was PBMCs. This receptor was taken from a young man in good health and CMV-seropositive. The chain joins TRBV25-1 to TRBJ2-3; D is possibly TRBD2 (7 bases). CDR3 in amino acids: CASSNTGGSPQYF. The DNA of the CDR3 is TGTGCCAGCAGTAATACGGGGGGCTCCCCGCAGTATTTT.